The 18 T cell receptor beta chains presented below share a single source sample, sequenced in a study of shared clonotypes between healthy human individuals. Terminally differentiated effector memory CD45RA+ cells were left out of the naive CD8 fraction, which was CD45RO-negative and positively selected for CCR7. Measured with immunoSEQ multiplex PCR; TCRdb has only the in-frame clones, and not every one. The data contain about 680,000 clones, 92% of them singletons. Sequenced material: naive CD8+ T cells sorted from blood. Every receptor here comes from a man under 40 in good health.

This chain joins TRBV21-1 and TRBJ1-3; the table gives TRBD1 as D, unverified against the DNA. TRBV21-1 is described as a pseudogene. The CDR3 loop spans 17 amino acids. This chain's CDR3 is CASSKGKGLVSGNTIYF. The CDR3 nucleotides are TGTGCCAGCAGCAAAGGGAAGGGGCTAGTCTCTGGAAACACCATATATTTT.

The V and J genes are TRBV13 and TRBJ2-7; either TRBD1 or TRBD2 may supply D (5 bases each). This CDR3 has 16 residues. The V end was cut by 5 bases, the J end by 3 bases, with 20 bases between. The germline V gene encodes CDR1 PRHDT and CDR2 FYEKMQ (reference sequence). The CDR3 DNA sequence: TGTGCCAGCAGCCCCGGGTTATCGGGACCGCTCTACGAGCAGTACTTC. Its protein is CASSPGLSGPLYEQYF.

J is TRBJ2-1 and V is TRBV19, with TRBD2 as a possible D gene (6 bases). CDR1 is LNHDA and CDR2 is SQIVND in the germline V gene (reference sequence). Trimming left V 0 bases short and J 8 bases short, with 23 bases between. This CDR3 has 18 residues. The CDR3 sequence: CASSIDRERSRDLDEQFF. The CDR3 bases are TGTGCCAGTAGTATAGACCGGGAGCGGTCCAGAGATTTGGATGAGCAGTTCTTC. Full variable domain (rest looked up from reference TRBV19 and TRBJ2-1): DGGITQSPKYLFRKEGQNVTLSCEQNLNHDAMYWYRQDPGQGLRLIYYSQIVNDFQKGDIAEGYSVSREKKESFPLTVTSAQKNPTAFYLCASSIDRERSRDLDEQFFGPGTRLTVL.

This sequence joins TRBV5-6 and TRBJ1-1; TRBD1 matches at 7 bases. CDR1 and CDR2 (germline): SGHDT, YYEEEE. The CDR3 loop spans 15 amino acids. Germline trimming cut 0 bases from V and 1 base from J; bases unmatched to any gene: 3. CDR3 coding DNA: TGTGCCAGCAGCTTGGAATACAGGGGGAACACTGAAGCTTTCTTT. Amino acid sequence: CASSLEYRGNTEAFF.

The V and J genes are TRBV27 and TRBJ2-7; D is unresolved. CDR1 MNHEY and CDR2 SMNVEV come from the germline V gene (reference sequence). V lost 7 bases and J lost 2, with 9 bases in between. There are 12 residues in the CDR3. This CDR3 reads CASKNRAYEQYF. DNA of the CDR3: TGTGCCAGCAAAAATCGAGCCTACGAGCAGTACTTC.

This chain joins TRBV4-2 and TRBJ2-1; 13 bases are shared with TRBD2. V was clipped by 3 bases and J by 3 bases; unmatched bases: 5. CDR1 is LGHNA, CDR2 YNFKEQ, per germline. The CDR3 runs to 17 residues. CDR3 region: CASSQILAGGVYNEQFF. The DNA for the CDR3 is TGTGCCAGCAGCCAGATACTAGCGGGAGGGGTCTACAATGAGCAGTTCTTC.

This chain uses TRBV5-5 with TRBJ2-1; D gene uncertain. This CDR3 comprises 14 residues. Germline V gene lookup returns CDR1 SGHKS and CDR2 YYEKEE (reference sequence). The V gene lost 0 bases and the J gene lost 5 bases, with 9 bases spanning the gap. Here the CDR3 DNA reads TGTGCCAGCAGCTTGGAAGGGTGGGACAATGAGCAGTTCTTC. Translated: CASSLEGWDNEQFF.

As concerns this clone: The germline gene is not matched at one end of the junction; a read error may be the cause. V gene TRBV7-7 combines with J gene TRBJ2-7; D possibly corresponds to TRBD2 (5 bases). The CDR3 sequence is 13 residues long. Germline values: CDR1 SSHAT, CDR2 FNYEAQ (reference sequence). The CDR3 DNA reads TGTGCTAGCAGCCCAAGCATACGAGGGGAGCAGTACTTC. Protein: CASSPSIRGEQYF.

This clone was recorded once. V usage is TRBV6-1 and J usage is TRBJ2-4; D possibly matches TRBD1 or TRBD2 (7 bases each). Between the trimmed V and J ends, which lost 7 bases and 14 bases, there was a span of 15 bases. This CDR3 comprises 11 residues. Germline loops: CDR1 MNHNS, CDR2 SASEGT. This CDR3 reads CASTIPGGEYF. CDR3 in DNA: TGTGCCAGCACCATCCCAGGGGGGGAGTACTTC.

The chain carries TRBV2 and TRBJ2-5; no reliable D call. Germline V gene lookup returns CDR1 SNHLY and CDR2 FYNNEI. Deletions cut 6 bases from V and 0 bases from J, with 8 bases between. The CDR3 consists of 13 residues. The CDR3 spells CASRDGNQETQYF. CDR3 in DNA: TGTGCCAGCAGAGATGGGAACCAAGAGACCCAGTACTTC.

This clone showed up just once. V and J are TRBV14 and TRBJ1-1, with TRBD1 matching 7 bases. CDR3 length equals 16 residues. Germline CDR1 SGHDN, CDR2 FVKESK. Losses at the gene ends were 6 bases for V and 7 bases for J; bases not matched to a gene: 17. The CDR3 region has the DNA TGTGCCAGCAGACAGACATTTCCTACAGGGGCTGATGAAGCTTTCTTT. Its protein product is CASRQTFPTGADEAFF. Full variable domain (remainder filled in from reference TRBV14 and TRBJ1-1): EAGVTQFPSHSVIEKGQTVTLRCDPISGHDNLYWYRRVMGKEIKFLLHFVKESKQDESGMPNNRFLAERTGGTYSTLKVQPAELEDSGVYFCASRQTFPTGADEAFFGQGTRLTVV.

Remarks on this clone: Other DNA sequences from this sample encode an identical CDR3 as well. The rearrangement joins TRBV2 to TRBJ2-1; D gene ambiguous. Germline loops: CDR1 SNHLY, CDR2 FYNNEI. The length of the CDR3 is 12 residues. Trimming stripped 2 bases from V and 4 bases from J, with 3 bases between. The CDR3 loop reads CASSERYNEQFF. The CDR3 DNA is TGTGCCAGCAGTGAACGGTACAATGAGCAGTTCTTC.

The chain uses TRBV28 and TRBJ1-2; TRBD1 agrees at 8 bases. Germline assignment: CDR1 MDHEN and CDR2 SYDVKM. The CDR3 contains 20 residues. V was clipped by 3 bases and J by 0 bases; unmatched bases: 18. The CDR3 nucleotides read TGTGCCAGCAGTTTCCCGGTGGGAACGGGACAGGTCGTCGCTAACTATGGCTACACCTTC. Its protein is CASSFPVGTGQVVANYGYTF.

The chain is built from TRBV28 and TRBJ2-1, with 8 positions matching TRBD2. CDR1 MDHEN and CDR2 SYDVKM come from the germline V gene. The length of the CDR3 is 14 residues. With V trimmed by 8 bases and J by 4 bases, 7 bases remained unmatched. CDR3 DNA: TGTGCCAGCGCTGCGGGGGGTATATACAATGAGCAGTTCTTC. This gives the protein CASAAGGIYNEQFF.

The chain couples TRBV5-1 to TRBJ2-3, with 14 bases aligning to TRBD2. V was clipped by 1 base and J by 1 base; unmatched bases: 14. The CDR3 covers 21 residues. From germline, CDR1 is SGHRS and CDR2 YFSETQ. The CDR3 bases are TGCGCCAGCAGCTTGTTGTCGGGACTAGCGGGAGTTTTGGATGGCACAGATACGCAGTATTTT. Its protein is CASSLLSGLAGVLDGTDTQYF.

This clone is a singleton in its sample. This chain connects TRBV25-1 to TRBJ2-7, with 9 bases aligning to TRBD1. Germline trimming cut 8 bases from V and 7 bases from J; bases unmatched to any gene: 12. Germline V CDR1 and CDR2: MGHDK, SYGVNS. The CDR3 spans 14 residues. CDR3: CASGGTGFPGEQYF. For the CDR3, the DNA is TGTGCCAGCGGGGGGACAGGGTTTCCCGGAGAGCAGTACTTC.

The V and J genes are TRBV4-1 and TRBJ2-1, with TRBD2 matching 12 bases. V lost 3 bases to trimming and J lost 5 bases; unmatched junction nucleotides: 8. CDR1 and CDR2 (germline): MGHRA, YSYEKL. The CDR3 loop spans 17 amino acids. The CDR3: CASSHVLAGGPHNEQFF. Written as DNA, the CDR3 is TGCGCCAGCAGCCATGTTCTAGCGGGAGGGCCGCACAATGAGCAGTTCTTC.

Comments on this clone: Additional DNA sequences in this sample encode the identical CDR3. The chain has TRBV7-9 and TRBJ1-5; D gene ambiguous. This CDR3 spans 14 amino acids. Trimming took off 2 bases at V and 0 bases at J, with 5 bases between the two ends. CDR1 and CDR2 (germline): SEHNR, FQNEAQ (reference sequence). CDR3 amino acids: CASSLPGSNQPQHF. The DNA of the CDR3 is TGTGCCAGCAGCTTACCCGGTAGCAATCAGCCCCAGCATTTT.